Detailed here is one T cell receptor (beta chain). This clonotype came up many times. The target of this receptor is not known. No much larger clone is present one base from it, and per-base qualities are unavailable. The lymph node samples were taken from the axillary draining lymph nodes of breast cancer patients. The data were obtained in a study of breast tumors, draining lymph nodes, adjacent tissues (TCRdb year 2016). For the wider study: In breast cancer patients, the study compared the TCR beta repertoires of tumor, adjacent nontumor tissue and axillary lymph nodes. The study aimed to assess the relationships and possible T-cell exchange between tumor, surrounding tissue and draining lymph node repertoires in human breast cancer. What the research found in general, with its limitations: Tumor and nontumor tissue repertoires were found to be significantly more similar in luminal-like than in basal-like breast cancer. The data were judged consistent with most tumor T cells deriving from the lymph node and then expanding within tumor tissue. Tumor T-cell repertoires showed less diversity than lymph node repertoires and more diversity than nontumor tissue repertoires, and tumor T-cell repertoires showed preferential V and J gene usage. Rather than being directly demonstrated, the conclusion that tumor T cells originate in lymph nodes was presented as consistent with a hypothesis.

Sequencing was performed on an Illumina HiSeq 2000. Multiplex PCR amplification was used to build the TCR beta chain libraries. High-throughput sequencing was used to analyze the amplified TCR beta chain products. In-frame beta chains were kept once TCRdb had trimmed the public reads at Q25 with fastp and called clones with MiXCR. Identical CDR3 proteins give one entry, which carries the most common genes and DNA. Present in this sample are some 150,000 distinct CDR3 sequences, around a third of which were seen just once. The ten largest account for 3.8% of the sample. V ends up 4 bases short and J 8 bases short, with an unmatched junction base count of 8. CDR1 and CDR2, per the germline V gene, are KGHSH and LQKENI. Its CDR3 holds 15 amino acids, cysteine through phenylalanine. The only DNA kept is the CDR3, 45 bases in frame from the first base.

The sequencing sample was made of axillary lymph node tissue. The source is a female donor with breast cancer. Some clones in this sample may be carry-over from other donors' samples. Rearrangement joined TRBV18 to TRBJ1-4; 9 of the junction bases match TRBD1. The CDR3 reads as follows: CASSRQGTGQEKLFF. The DNA reads TGTGCCAGCTCACGACAGGGGACAGGGCAAGAAAAACTGTTTTTT.